This passage covers 9 T cell receptor beta chains from one sample sequenced in a study of blood T cell repertoires in COVID-19. Method: immunoSEQ multiplex PCR; TCRdb's copy keeps in-frame clones and lacks some. The sample consists of some 240,000 clones, approximately 81% of them appearing once. Material for sequencing was PBMCs or T cells enriched from blood (not recorded which). Source of these receptors: a woman aged 50 to 60 who had been exposed to COVID-19.

This chain joins TRBV18 and TRBJ2-3; 9 nucleotides agree with TRBD1. V lost 2 bases, J lost 4 bases, and 7 bases stayed unmatched. The CDR3 runs 16 residues. Germline CDR1 is KGHSH and CDR2 is LQKENI. The CDR3 loop reads CASSPEGQGWADTQYF. CDR3 nucleotide sequence: TGTGCCAGCTCACCAGAGGGACAGGGTTGGGCAGATACGCAGTATTTT.

The chain uses TRBV14 and TRBJ1-1; 7 bases agree with TRBD1. The CDR3 has 12 residues. Trimming removed 5 bases from V and 5 bases from J; junction bases left unmatched: 2. Germline V gene sequence: CDR1 SGHDN, CDR2 FVKESK. The CDR3: CASSEQGTEAFF. CDR3 DNA sequence: TGTGCCAGCAGCGAACAGGGGACTGAAGCTTTCTTT.

The rearrangement joins TRBV19 to TRBJ1-1; tentatively, D is TRBD1 (5 bases). The length of the CDR3 is 13 residues. The V end lost 7 bases, the J end lost 2 bases, and 11 bases lay between the germline ends. The germline V gene encodes CDR1 LNHDA and CDR2 SQIVND (reference sequence). CDR3 coding DNA: TGTGCCAGTAACCGGGGGGGTAACACTGAAGCTTTCTTT. It translates to CASNRGGNTEAFF. Variable domain in full (rest from reference TRBV19 and TRBJ1-1): DGGITQSPKYLFRKEGQNVTLSCEQNLNHDAMYWYRQDPGQGLRLIYYSQIVNDFQKGDIAEGYSVSREKKESFPLTVTSAQKNPTAFYLCASNRGGNTEAFFGQGTRLTVV.

J is TRBJ1-4 and V is TRBV7-2, with a possible D match to TRBD1 (6 bases). The V gene lost 6 bases and the J gene lost 8 bases, with 10 bases spanning the gap. CDR3 size: 12 residues. Germline CDR1 is SGHTA and CDR2 is FQGNSA. CDR3 coding DNA: TGTGCCAGCAGTCAGGGGAGAGAAAAACTGTTTTTT. This translates into CASSQGREKLFF.

CDR3 sequence reads: CASSLADLNIQYF. In nucleotides, the CDR3 is TGCGCCAGCAGCTTGGCCGACTTAAACATTCAGTACTTC. The chain links TRBV5-1 to TRBJ2-4; no clear D gene. Trimming pared 0 bases from V and 6 bases from J, leaving 7 bases between. The CDR3 has 13 residues. Germline values: CDR1 SGHRS, CDR2 YFSETQ.

The chain uses TRBV10-3 and TRBJ2-3; D unclear. V gave up 0 bases and J gave up 2 bases, with 6 bases separating them. This CDR3 is built from 14 residues. Germline CDR1 reads ENHRY; CDR2 reads SYGVKD. The CDR3 reads CAISESVYTDTQYF. In nucleotides, the CDR3 is TGTGCCATCAGTGAGTCTGTCTACACAGATACGCAGTATTTT.

V is TRBV7-2 and J is TRBJ2-7; TRBD2 might be the D (6 bases). Trimming stripped 4 bases from V and 2 bases from J, with 12 bases between. In germline, CDR1 is SGHTA, CDR2 FQGNSA. The CDR3 is made up of 14 amino acids. CDR3 protein: CASSSGGWAYEQYF. The DNA for the CDR3 is TGTGCCAGCAGCTCTGGAGGGTGGGCCTACGAGCAGTACTTC.

The J gene is TRBJ1-2, the V gene TRBV10-3; D not resolved. CDR1 ENHRY and CDR2 SYGVKD come from the germline V gene. This CDR3 contains 13 residues. Trimming removed 4 bases from V and 6 bases from J, with 12 bases in between. As DNA, the CDR3 is TGTGCCATCAGTGCCCAGTCGATGGATGGCTACACCTTC. Protein: CAISAQSMDGYTF.

This clone was observed at least ten times. This chain links TRBV5-1 with TRBJ2-5; 9 nucleotides agree with TRBD2. The V gene end was trimmed by 4 bases and the J gene end by 5 bases; junction bases not matched to a gene: 9. The V gene's germline CDR1 is SGHRS and CDR2 YFSETQ. This CDR3 has 15 amino acids. CDR3 sequence (DNA): TGCGCCAGCAGCGACCCAGCGGGGGGCGGTGAGACCCAGTACTTC. The encoded protein is CASSDPAGGGETQYF.